What follows describes a single T cell receptor beta chain. A single record per CDR3 protein comes from TCRdb applying MiXCR to the PCR reads. The repertoire includes approximately 90,000 distinct CDR3 sequences, around half of them detected once, and around a tenth sits in the top ten. This CDR3 spans 14 amino acids. J gave up 0 bases and V 5 bases, and 6 bases lay outside the gene matches. CDR1 and CDR2 from the germline V gene are DFQATT and SNEGSKA (reference sequence). This sample is part of a study of CDR3 diversity in severe acne. This TCR came from a male donor in good health, serving as a control. Sequenced: blood. V usage is TRBV20-1 and J usage is TRBJ2-7; 8 nucleotides match TRBD1. The CDR3 DNA reads as TGCAGTGCTTTTGGACAGGGAAACTCCTACGAGCAGTACTTC. It yields the protein CSAFGQGNSYEQYF.